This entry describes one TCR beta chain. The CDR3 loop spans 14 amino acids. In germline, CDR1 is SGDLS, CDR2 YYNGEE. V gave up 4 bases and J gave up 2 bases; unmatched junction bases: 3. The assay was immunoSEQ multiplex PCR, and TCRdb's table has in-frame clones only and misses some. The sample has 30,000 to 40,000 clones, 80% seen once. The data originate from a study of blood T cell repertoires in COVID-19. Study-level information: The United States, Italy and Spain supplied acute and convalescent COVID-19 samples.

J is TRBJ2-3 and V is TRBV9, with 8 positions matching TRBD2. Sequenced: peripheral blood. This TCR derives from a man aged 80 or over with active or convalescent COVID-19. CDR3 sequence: CASSKLADTDTQYF. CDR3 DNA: TGTGCCAGCAGCAAACTAGCGGACACAGATACGCAGTATTTT.